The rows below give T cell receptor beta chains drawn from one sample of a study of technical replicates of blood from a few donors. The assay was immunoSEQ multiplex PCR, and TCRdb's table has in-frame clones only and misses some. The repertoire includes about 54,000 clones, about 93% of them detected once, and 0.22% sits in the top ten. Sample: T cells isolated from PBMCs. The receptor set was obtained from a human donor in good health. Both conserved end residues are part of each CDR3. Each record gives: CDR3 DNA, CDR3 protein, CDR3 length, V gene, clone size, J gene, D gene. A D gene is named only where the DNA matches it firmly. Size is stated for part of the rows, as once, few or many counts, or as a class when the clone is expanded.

DNA: TGTGCCAGCAGCTTTGCCCGGGAGACCCAGTACTTC; CDR3: CASSFARETQYF; length: 12; V: TRBV7-6; size: -; J: TRBJ2-5; D: -
DNA: TGCAGTGCCAGGGGCCAGGAGACCCAGTACTTC; CDR3: CSARGQETQYF; length: 11; V: TRBV20-1; size: -; J: TRBJ2-5; D: -
DNA: TGTGCCAGCAGCTCTCCAAGCGGACCCTTGACGGGAGAGCAGTACTTC; CDR3: CASSSPSGPLTGEQYF; length: 16; V: TRBV5-4; size: -; J: TRBJ2-7; D: -
DNA: TGTGCCAGCATTCGGGCCGGGGGGTTCATTACTGAAGCTTTCTTT; CDR3: CASIRAGGFITEAFF; length: 15; V: TRBV28; size: -; J: TRBJ1-1; D: -
DNA: TGTGCCAGCAGCGAGGGATCGGGCAATCAGCCCCAGCATTTT; CDR3: CASSEGSGNQPQHF; length: 14; V: TRBV6-5; size: -; J: TRBJ1-5; D: -
DNA: TGCGCCAGCAGCTTGCGCAGGGGATCGGGAACTGAAGCTTTCTTT; CDR3: CASSLRRGSGTEAFF; length: 15; V: TRBV5-1; size: -; J: TRBJ1-1; D: -
DNA: TGCAGCGCGGGACTAGCGGGGTACGAGCAGTACTTC; CDR3: CSAGLAGYEQYF; length: 12; V: TRBV29-1; size: -; J: TRBJ2-7; D: TRBD2
DNA: TGTGCCAGCAGCGATCCGTCGATTCGCCCGGGGAGATCTGGGGCCAACGTCCTGACTTTC; CDR3: CASSDPSIRPGRSGANVLTF; length: 20; V: TRBV9; size: -; J: TRBJ2-6; D: -
DNA: TGTGCCACCGGGCAGGTGGGGGCGGGAGATTCACCCCTCCACTTT; CDR3: CATGQVGAGDSPLHF; length: 15; V: TRBV15; size: -; J: TRBJ1-6; D: -
DNA: TGTGCCAGCAGCCGGGGCACAGATACGCAGTATTTT; CDR3: CASSRGTDTQYF; length: 12; V: TRBV7-9; size: -; J: TRBJ2-3; D: -
DNA: TGTGCCAGCAGCTCCGGGGGGGACTGGAGCTCCTACAATGAGCAGTTCTTC; CDR3: CASSSGGDWSSYNEQFF; length: 17; V: TRBV7-9; size: -; J: TRBJ2-1; D: TRBD2
DNA: TGTGCCAGCAGCTTAGAGTTCGGGGGGGACAGGGCCTACAATGAGCAGTTCTTC; CDR3: CASSLEFGGDRAYNEQFF; length: 18; V: TRBV13; size: -; J: TRBJ2-1; D: -
DNA: TGCAGCGTTGGGACTAGCGGCCCCTCGAACACCGGGGAGCTGTTTTTT; CDR3: CSVGTSGPSNTGELFF; length: 16; V: TRBV29-1; size: -; J: TRBJ2-2; D: TRBD2
DNA: TGTGCCAGCAGTTACTCTCTGGACAGGGTTACAAATGAGCAGTTCTTC; CDR3: CASSYSLDRVTNEQFF; length: 16; V: TRBV6-6; size: -; J: TRBJ2-1; D: TRBD1
DNA: TGTGCCAGCAGCTCCCAGGGCTTCGGGTCCTACGATCAGTACTTC; CDR3: CASSSQGFGSYDQYF; length: 15; V: TRBV11-3; size: -; J: TRBJ2-7; D: -
DNA: TGTGCCAGCAGCAAGGACAGCAACAATGAGCAGTTCTTC; CDR3: CASSKDSNNEQFF; length: 13; V: TRBV7-3; size: -; J: TRBJ2-1; D: -
DNA: TGTGCCAGCAGCTTGGGAACTAGCAATGTCAACAATGAGCAGTTCTTC; CDR3: CASSLGTSNVNNEQFF; length: 16; V: TRBV7-9; size: -; J: TRBJ2-1; D: -
DNA: TGTGCCAGCAGTTTCTCGGACAGAAGCTATGGCTACACCTTC; CDR3: CASSFSDRSYGYTF; length: 14; V: TRBV6-5; size: -; J: TRBJ1-2; D: -
DNA: TGTGCTAGTGGCACCAACGGACTGAGGACTGAAGCTTTCTTT; CDR3: CASGTNGLRTEAFF; length: 14; V: TRBV12-5; size: -; J: TRBJ1-1; D: -
DNA: TGTGCCACCAGCAGGGTTTGGGGGGGGCCAGGAGAATCTGAAAAACTGTTTTTT; CDR3: CATSRVWGGPGESEKLFF; length: 18; V: TRBV15; size: -; J: TRBJ1-4; D: -
DNA: TGTGCCAGCAGTTTGGACAGGGAAAAACTGTTTTTT; CDR3: CASSLDREKLFF; length: 12; V: TRBV6-5; size: -; J: TRBJ1-4; D: TRBD1
DNA: TGTGCCAGCAGAGAACCGGGACTAGCGGGAGTAGAGACCCAGTACTTC; CDR3: CASREPGLAGVETQYF; length: 16; V: TRBV6-6; size: -; J: TRBJ2-5; D: TRBD2
DNA: TGTGCCAGCAGCTTAGGAGGGAGCCGGGGCTCCTACGAGCAGTACTTC; CDR3: CASSLGGSRGSYEQYF; length: 16; V: TRBV11-2; size: once; J: TRBJ2-7; D: -
DNA: TGCGCCAGCAGCTTGGAAGCTCTAGCGGGAGGGACCGCAGATACGCAGTATTTT; CDR3: CASSLEALAGGTADTQYF; length: 18; V: TRBV5-1; size: -; J: TRBJ2-3; D: TRBD2
DNA: TGTGCCAGCAGTGCGGCGGGGGAGTTCCACGAGCAGTACTTC; CDR3: CASSAAGEFHEQYF; length: 14; V: TRBV9; size: -; J: TRBJ2-7; D: TRBD2
DNA: TGTGCCAGCTCACCCCTAACTCCGACAGGGGCGTACAATGAGCAGTTCTTC; CDR3: CASSPLTPTGAYNEQFF; length: 17; V: TRBV18; size: -; J: TRBJ2-1; D: TRBD1
DNA: TGTGCCAGCAGTTTCCCCGCGGCAGATACGCAGTATTTT; CDR3: CASSFPAADTQYF; length: 13; V: TRBV28; size: -; J: TRBJ2-3; D: -
DNA: TGTGCCAGCAGCCTCCGAGGGCTCTCCTACAATGAGCAGTTCTTC; CDR3: CASSLRGLSYNEQFF; length: 15; V: TRBV13; size: -; J: TRBJ2-1; D: -
DNA: TGTGCCAGCAGCTTACAAGGGGGCGAAAAACTGTTTTTT; CDR3: CASSLQGGEKLFF; length: 13; V: TRBV11-2; size: -; J: TRBJ1-4; D: TRBD1
DNA: TGTGCCAGCGGCGAGGGCTACACCGGGGAGCTGTTTTTT; CDR3: CASGEGYTGELFF; length: 13; V: TRBV5-4; size: -; J: TRBJ2-2; D: -
DNA: TGTGCCACCAGCAGAGATCCGGGTATCACTGAAGCTTTCTTT; CDR3: CATSRDPGITEAFF; length: 14; V: TRBV15; size: -; J: TRBJ1-1; D: -
DNA: TGTGCCAGCAGCGGCTTGGAGCAGGGGGCGAACACCGGGGAGCTGTTTTTT; CDR3: CASSGLEQGANTGELFF; length: 17; V: TRBV5-4; size: -; J: TRBJ2-2; D: TRBD1
DNA: TGTGCCAGCAGTTACTCGTGGAGCCGGAGGGAAGAGACCCAGTACTTC; CDR3: CASSYSWSRREETQYF; length: 16; V: TRBV6-5; size: -; J: TRBJ2-5; D: -
DNA: TGTGCCAGCTCACCAGGGGCCGCCCAGCCCCAGCATTTT; CDR3: CASSPGAAQPQHF; length: 13; V: TRBV18; size: -; J: TRBJ1-5; D: -
DNA: TGTGCCAGCAGTGGACAGGGGATAGGCAATGAGCAGTTCTTC; CDR3: CASSGQGIGNEQFF; length: 14; V: TRBV28; size: -; J: TRBJ2-1; D: TRBD1
DNA: TGTGCCAGCAGTTATTTTTTAGGAAGAGGCTACAATGAGCAGTTCTTC; CDR3: CASSYFLGRGYNEQFF; length: 16; V: TRBV6-8; size: -; J: TRBJ2-1; D: -
DNA: TGTGCCACCAGCAGAGGGTGGCTCCAGCCCCAGCATTTT; CDR3: CATSRGWLQPQHF; length: 13; V: TRBV15; size: -; J: TRBJ1-5; D: -
DNA: TGTGCCAGCAGCCAAGGTTTGGGACAGGGTAGCTATGGCTACACCTTC; CDR3: CASSQGLGQGSYGYTF; length: 16; V: TRBV14; size: -; J: TRBJ1-2; D: TRBD1
DNA: TGCGCCAGCAGCCAATGGGGGACAGGGGCCACAGATACGCAGTATTTT; CDR3: CASSQWGTGATDTQYF; length: 16; V: TRBV4-1; size: once; J: TRBJ2-3; D: TRBD1
DNA: TGTGCCAGCAGGTCTAGCGGAGCGCCGCAGCAGTACTTC; CDR3: CASRSSGAPQQYF; length: 13; V: TRBV13; size: -; J: TRBJ2-7; D: TRBD2
DNA: TGCGCCAGCAGCACGACGGGACAAAACTATGGCTACACCTTC; CDR3: CASSTTGQNYGYTF; length: 14; V: TRBV5-1; size: -; J: TRBJ1-2; D: -
DNA: TGTGCCAGTACTAGCGGGGGGGCTGCAGATACGCAGTATTTT; CDR3: CASTSGGAADTQYF; length: 14; V: TRBV14; size: -; J: TRBJ2-3; D: TRBD2
DNA: TGTGCCAGCAGCGCCTTGGGCGGGGGGGCCCCGGAGACCCAGTACTTC; CDR3: CASSALGGGAPETQYF; length: 16; V: TRBV9; size: -; J: TRBJ2-5; D: TRBD2
DNA: TGTGCCAGCAGTTATCCGGGGTCGAACACTGAAGCTTTCTTT; CDR3: CASSYPGSNTEAFF; length: 14; V: TRBV6-5; size: -; J: TRBJ1-1; D: -
DNA: TGCGCCAGCAGCGCTACAGGGGGCGACGTTGGCTACACCTTC; CDR3: CASSATGGDVGYTF; length: 14; V: TRBV5-1; size: -; J: TRBJ1-2; D: TRBD1
DNA: TGCGCCAGCAACCCGGGACAGGGTAACTATGGCTACACCTTC; CDR3: CASNPGQGNYGYTF; length: 14; V: TRBV10-1; size: -; J: TRBJ1-2; D: TRBD1
DNA: TGTGCCAGCAGCATCTCCGGGACAGGGAACAATGAGCAGTTCTTC; CDR3: CASSISGTGNNEQFF; length: 15; V: TRBV7-9; size: -; J: TRBJ2-1; D: TRBD1
DNA: TGTGCCAGCAGCTTAAAGGGTCACAGGGTCGGGGAAAAACTGTTTTTT; CDR3: CASSLKGHRVGEKLFF; length: 16; V: TRBV7-9; size: -; J: TRBJ1-4; D: -
DNA: TGCGCCAGCAGCCCTAGCGGTGTGTCCTACAATGAGCAGTTCTTC; CDR3: CASSPSGVSYNEQFF; length: 15; V: TRBV5-1; size: -; J: TRBJ2-1; D: TRBD2
DNA: TGTGCCAGCAGTTTGCGCGGGGGACTAGCGGGATCTTTTACCTACGAGCAGTACTTC; CDR3: CASSLRGGLAGSFTYEQYF; length: 19; V: TRBV28; size: -; J: TRBJ2-7; D: TRBD2
DNA: TGTGCCAGCAGCGTAAGACAGGGCTACGAGCAGTACTTC; CDR3: CASSVRQGYEQYF; length: 13; V: TRBV9; size: -; J: TRBJ2-7; D: TRBD1